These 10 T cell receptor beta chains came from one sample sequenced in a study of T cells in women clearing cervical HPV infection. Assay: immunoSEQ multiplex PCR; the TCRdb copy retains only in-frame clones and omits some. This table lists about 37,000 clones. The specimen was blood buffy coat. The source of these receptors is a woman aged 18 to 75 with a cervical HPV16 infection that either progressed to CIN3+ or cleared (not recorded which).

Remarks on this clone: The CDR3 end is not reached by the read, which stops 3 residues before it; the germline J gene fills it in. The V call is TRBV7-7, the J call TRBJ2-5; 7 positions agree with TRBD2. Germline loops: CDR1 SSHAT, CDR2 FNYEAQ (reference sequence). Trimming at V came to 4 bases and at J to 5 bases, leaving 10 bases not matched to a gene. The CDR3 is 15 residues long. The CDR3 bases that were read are TGTGCCAGCAGCTCCGGGGGGATTTCCGAGGAGACC. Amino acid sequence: CASSSGGISEET. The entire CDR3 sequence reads CASSSGGISEETQYF.

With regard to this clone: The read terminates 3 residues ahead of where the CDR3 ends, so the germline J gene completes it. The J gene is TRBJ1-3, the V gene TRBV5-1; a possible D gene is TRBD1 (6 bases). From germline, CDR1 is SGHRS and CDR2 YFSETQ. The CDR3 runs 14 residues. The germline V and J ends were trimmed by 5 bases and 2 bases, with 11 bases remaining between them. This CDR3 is CASSPQGTGNTIYF. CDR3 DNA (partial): TGCGCCAGCAGTCCCCAGGGGACTGGAAACACC.

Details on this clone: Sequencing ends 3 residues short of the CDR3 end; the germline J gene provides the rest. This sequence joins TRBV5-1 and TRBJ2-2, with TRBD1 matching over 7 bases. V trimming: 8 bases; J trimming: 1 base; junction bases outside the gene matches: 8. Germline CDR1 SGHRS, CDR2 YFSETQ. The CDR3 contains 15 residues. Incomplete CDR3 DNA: TGCGCCAGTTCCTACAGGGGCGGGAACACCGGGGAG. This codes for CASSYRGGNTGE. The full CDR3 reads CASSYRGGNTGELFF.

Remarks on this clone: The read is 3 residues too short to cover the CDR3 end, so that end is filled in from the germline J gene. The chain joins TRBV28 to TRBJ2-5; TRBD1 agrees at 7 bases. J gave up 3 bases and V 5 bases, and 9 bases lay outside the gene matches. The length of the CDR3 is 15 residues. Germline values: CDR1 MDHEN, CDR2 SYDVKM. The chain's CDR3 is CASSEPGTAKETQYF. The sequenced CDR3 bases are TGTGCCAGCAGTGAACCCGGGACAGCAAAAGAGACC. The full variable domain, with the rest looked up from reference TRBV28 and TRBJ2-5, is DVKVTQSSRYLVKRTGEKVFLECVQDMDHENMFWYRQDPGLGLRLIYFSYDVKMKEKGDIPEGYSVSREKKERFSLILESASTNQTSMYLCASSEPGTAKETQYFGPGTRLLVL.

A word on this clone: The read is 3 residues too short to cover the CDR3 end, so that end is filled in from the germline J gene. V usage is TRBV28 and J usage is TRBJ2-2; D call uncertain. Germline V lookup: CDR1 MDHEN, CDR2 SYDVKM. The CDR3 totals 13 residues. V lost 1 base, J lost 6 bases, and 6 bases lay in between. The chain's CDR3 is CASSLSRPGELFF. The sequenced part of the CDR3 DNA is TGTGCCAGCAGTTTATCTAGACCCGGGGAG.

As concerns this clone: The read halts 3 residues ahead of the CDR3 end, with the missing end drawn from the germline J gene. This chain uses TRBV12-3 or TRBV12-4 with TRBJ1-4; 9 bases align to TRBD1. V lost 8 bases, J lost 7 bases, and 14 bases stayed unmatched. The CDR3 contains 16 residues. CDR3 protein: CASSPFGGQGIEKLFF. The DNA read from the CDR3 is TGTGCCAGCTCGCCCTTCGGGGGACAGGGAATTGAAAAA.

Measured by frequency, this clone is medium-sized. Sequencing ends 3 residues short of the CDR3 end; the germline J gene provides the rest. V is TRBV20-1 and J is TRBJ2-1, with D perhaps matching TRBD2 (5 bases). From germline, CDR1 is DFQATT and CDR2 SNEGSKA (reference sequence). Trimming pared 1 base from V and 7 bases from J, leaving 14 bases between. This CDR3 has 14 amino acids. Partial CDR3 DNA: TGCAGTGCTAGAGTACAAGGCGGGCTGAATGAG. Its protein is CSARVQGGLNE. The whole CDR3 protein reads CSARVQGGLNEQFF.

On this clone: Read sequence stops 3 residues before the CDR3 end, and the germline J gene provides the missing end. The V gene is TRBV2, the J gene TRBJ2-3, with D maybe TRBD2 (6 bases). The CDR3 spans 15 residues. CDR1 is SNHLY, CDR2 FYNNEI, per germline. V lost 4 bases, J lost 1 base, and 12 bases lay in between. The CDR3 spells CASSARGTGTDTQYF. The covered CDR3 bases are TGTGCCAGCAGTGCCCGGGGGACTGGCACAGATACG.

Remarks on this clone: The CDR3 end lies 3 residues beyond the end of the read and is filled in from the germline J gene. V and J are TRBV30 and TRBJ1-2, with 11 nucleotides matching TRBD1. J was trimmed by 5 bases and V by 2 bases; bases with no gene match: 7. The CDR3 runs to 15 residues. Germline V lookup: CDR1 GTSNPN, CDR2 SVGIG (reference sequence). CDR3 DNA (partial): TGTGCCTGGAGTTTCTCCGGGACAGGGGGATATGGC. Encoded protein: CAWSFSGTGGYG. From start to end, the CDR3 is CAWSFSGTGGYGYTF.

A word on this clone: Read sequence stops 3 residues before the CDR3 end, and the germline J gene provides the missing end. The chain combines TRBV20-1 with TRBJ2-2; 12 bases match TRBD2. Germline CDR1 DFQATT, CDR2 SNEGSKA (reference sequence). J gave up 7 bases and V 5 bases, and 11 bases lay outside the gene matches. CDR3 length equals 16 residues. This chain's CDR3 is CSASSGLAGSGGELFF. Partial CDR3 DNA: TGCAGTGCTTCTTCAGGACTAGCGGGGTCCGGCGGGGAG.